This T cell receptor beta chain was profiled in a study of T cell clonality in common variable immunodeficiency. Many counts were recorded for this clone. What it recognizes is unknown. The read halts 3 residues ahead of the CDR3 end, with the missing end drawn from the germline J gene. CDR3 length: 14 residues. The germline CDR1 and CDR2 sequences are LNHDA and SQIVND (reference sequence). Trimming stripped 6 bases from V and 2 bases from J, with 10 bases between. Method: immunoSEQ multiplex PCR; TCRdb's copy keeps in-frame clones and lacks some. In total the sample includes approximately 30,000 clones, none of them seen once. Study observations and caveats: Repertoire-complication correlations in CVID were limited by patient heterogeneity. Reportedly, TCR beta sequences from common variable immunodeficiency showed fewer deletions and N-nucleotide insertions.

Sequencing was performed on peripheral blood mononuclear cells. The genes are TRBV19 and TRBJ2-2; perhaps TRBD2 as D (6 bases). The sequence was collected from a human donor with common variable immunodeficiency. The sequenced part of the CDR3 DNA is TGTGCCAGTAGAAGACTAGACAACACCGGGGAG. Translation: CASRRLDNTGE. Given in full, the CDR3 is CASRRLDNTGELFF. The full variable domain, its missing parts supplied by reference TRBV19 and TRBJ2-2, is DGGITQSPKYLFRKEGQNVTLSCEQNLNHDAMYWYRQDPGQGLRLIYYSQIVNDFQKGDIAEGYSVSREKKESFPLTVTSAQKNPTAFYLCASRRLDNTGELFFGEGSRLTVL.